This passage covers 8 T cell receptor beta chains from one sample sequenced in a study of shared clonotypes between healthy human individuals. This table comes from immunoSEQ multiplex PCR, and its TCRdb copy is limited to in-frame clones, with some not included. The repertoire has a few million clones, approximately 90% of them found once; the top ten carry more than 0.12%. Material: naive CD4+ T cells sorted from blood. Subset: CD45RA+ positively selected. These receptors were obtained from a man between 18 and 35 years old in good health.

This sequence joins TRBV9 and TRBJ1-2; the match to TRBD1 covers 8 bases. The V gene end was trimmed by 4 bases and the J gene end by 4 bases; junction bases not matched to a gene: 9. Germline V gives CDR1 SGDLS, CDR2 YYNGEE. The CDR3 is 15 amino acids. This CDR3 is CASSPGQGGLYGYTF. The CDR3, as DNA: TGTGCCAGCAGCCCCGGACAGGGCGGGCTCTATGGCTACACCTTC.

CDR3 nucleotide sequence: TGTGCCAGCAGTTTAATACCCCTAAAACGACAGGGGGGGACTGAAGCTTTCTTT. Its protein is CASSLIPLKRQGGTEAFF. This rearrangement joins TRBV27 to TRBJ1-1; 9 bases map to TRBD1. V was pared by 2 bases and J by 5 bases, with 15 bases of the junction left unmatched. Germline CDR1 MNHEY, CDR2 SMNVEV (reference sequence). There are 18 residues in the CDR3.

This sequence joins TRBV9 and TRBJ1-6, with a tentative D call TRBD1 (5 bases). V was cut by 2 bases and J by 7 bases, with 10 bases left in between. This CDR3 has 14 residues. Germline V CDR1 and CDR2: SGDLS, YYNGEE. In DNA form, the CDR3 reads TGTGCCAGCAGCGTTGGGACGCGGAATTCACCCCTCCACTTT. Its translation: CASSVGTRNSPLHF.

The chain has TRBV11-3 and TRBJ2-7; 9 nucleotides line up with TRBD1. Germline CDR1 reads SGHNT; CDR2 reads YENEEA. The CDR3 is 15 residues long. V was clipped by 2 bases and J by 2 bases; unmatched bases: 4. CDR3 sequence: CASSLSQGAPYEQYF. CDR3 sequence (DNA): TGTGCCAGCAGCTTATCACAGGGGGCCCCCTACGAGCAGTACTTC.

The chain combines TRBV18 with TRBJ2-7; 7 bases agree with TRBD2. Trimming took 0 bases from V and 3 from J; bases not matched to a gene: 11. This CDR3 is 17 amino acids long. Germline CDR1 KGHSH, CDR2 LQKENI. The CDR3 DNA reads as TGTGCCAGCTCACCACCAAGGACTAGTAGTCCATACTACGAGCAGTACTTC. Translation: CASSPPRTSSPYYEQYF.

The CDR3 reads CASSLRGAGANVLTF. In DNA form, the CDR3 reads TGTGCCAGCAGCTTGCGGGGCGCCGGGGCCAACGTCCTGACTTTC. The chain recombines TRBV5-4 with TRBJ2-6, with D possibly being TRBD1 or TRBD2 (5 bases each). The CDR3 is 15 residues long. V was pared by 1 base and J by 4 bases, with 9 bases between. Germline CDR1 and CDR2: SGHNT and YYREEE (reference sequence).

CDR3 nucleotide sequence: TGCGCCAGCAGCCCAGGTCGAGGGCTGAGCACTGAAGCTTTCTTT. Amino acids: CASSPGRGLSTEAFF. This chain connects TRBV4-1 to TRBJ1-1; the D is unclear. CDR3 length: 15 residues. Deletions cut 4 bases from V and 4 bases from J, with 16 bases between. Looked up from germline, CDR1 is MGHRA and CDR2 is YSYEKL.

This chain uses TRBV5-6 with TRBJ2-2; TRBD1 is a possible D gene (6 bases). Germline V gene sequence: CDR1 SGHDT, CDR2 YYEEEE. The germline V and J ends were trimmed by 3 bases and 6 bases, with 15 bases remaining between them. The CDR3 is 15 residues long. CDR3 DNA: TGTGCCAGCAGCTGGGGGACACTTAGCGCCGGGGAGCTGTTTTTT. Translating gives CASSWGTLSAGELFF.